The 3 T cell receptor beta chains below all came from one sample that was sequenced in a study of cytomegalovirus exposure and HLA in healthy donors. Researchers ran the PCR with 60 Vbeta and 13 Jbeta primers. Method: immunoSEQ multiplex PCR; TCRdb's copy keeps in-frame clones and lacks some. The table records 150,000 to 200,000 clones, around four fifths of them present only once. What was sequenced was PBMCs. All receptors come from a girl aged 2-10 years in good health and CMV-seropositive.

The chain carries TRBV9 and TRBJ2-1, with TRBD2 identical over 13 bases. The CDR3 covers 16 residues. CDR1 and CDR2 from the germline V gene are SGDLS and YYNGEE. After removal of 3 bases from V and 5 bases from J, the junction contained 5 bases not matched to a gene. In DNA form, the CDR3 reads TGTGCCAGCAGCGCGTCCGGGACTAGCGGGGACAATGAGCAGTTCTTC. Its protein is CASSASGTSGDNEQFF.

The chain employs TRBV9 and TRBJ1-1, with D possibly matching TRBD1 (5 bases). The V gene's germline CDR1 is SGDLS and CDR2 YYNGEE. Deletions cut 2 bases from V and 0 bases from J, with 11 bases between. The CDR3 is 15 amino acids. CDR3 DNA: TGTGCCAGCAGCGTCAGCGGGGGACTGAACACTGAAGCTTTCTTT. Protein sequence: CASSVSGGLNTEAFF. The whole variable domain, filled in from reference TRBV9 and TRBJ1-1, reads DSGVTQTPKHLITATGQRVTLRCSPRSGDLSVYWYQQSLDQGLQFLIQYYNGEERAKGNILERFSAQQFPDLHSELNLSSLELGDSALYFCASSVSGGLNTEAFFGQGTRLTVV.

The chain recombines TRBV10-1 with TRBJ1-1; TRBD1 matches 10 bases. V lost 3 bases, J lost 3 bases, and 7 bases stayed unmatched. Germline V gene lookup returns CDR1 WNHNN and CDR2 SYGVQD (reference sequence). The CDR3 loop spans 16 amino acids. In nucleotides, the CDR3 is TGCGCCAGCAGTGACACGGGGACAGGGGCCTACACTGAAGCTTTCTTT. Its protein is CASSDTGTGAYTEAFF.